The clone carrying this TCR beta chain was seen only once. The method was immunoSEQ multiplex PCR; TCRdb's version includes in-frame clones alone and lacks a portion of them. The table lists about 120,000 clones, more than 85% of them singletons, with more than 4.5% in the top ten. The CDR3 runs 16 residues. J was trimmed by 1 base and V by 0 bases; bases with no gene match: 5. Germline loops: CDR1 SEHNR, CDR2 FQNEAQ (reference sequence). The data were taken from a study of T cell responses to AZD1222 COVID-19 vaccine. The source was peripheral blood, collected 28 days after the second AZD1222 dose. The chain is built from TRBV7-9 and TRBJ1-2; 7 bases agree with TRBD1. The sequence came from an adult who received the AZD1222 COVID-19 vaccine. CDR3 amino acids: CASSLATGIHNYGYTF. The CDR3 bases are TGTGCCAGCAGCTTAGCGACAGGGATCCATAACTATGGCTACACCTTC.